This TCR beta chain emerged from a study of PD-L1 blockade in urothelial cancer. Overall study context: Earlier, patients had received 0 to 3 chemotherapy regimens. Each blood sample yielded a median of 141,255 T cells.

The table came from immunoSEQ multiplex PCR; TCRdb's copy has only in-frame clones and leaves some out. Of about 88,000 clones listed, 90% to 95% are singletons. This CDR3 has 14 residues. Trimming took 5 bases from V and 2 from J; bases not matched to a gene: 6. Looked up from germline, CDR1 is SGHTA and CDR2 is FQGTGA. The specimen comprised PBMCs, sampled around atezolizumab (anti-PD-L1) treatment. This TCR was recovered from a man aged 55 to 70 with urothelial cancer. This sequence joins TRBV7-3 and TRBJ2-7; TRBD1 aligns across 7 bases. The CDR3 coding sequence is TGTGCCAGCAGCAAGCGAGGGGGCCCCTACGAGCAGTACTTC. Translating gives CASSKRGGPYEQYF.